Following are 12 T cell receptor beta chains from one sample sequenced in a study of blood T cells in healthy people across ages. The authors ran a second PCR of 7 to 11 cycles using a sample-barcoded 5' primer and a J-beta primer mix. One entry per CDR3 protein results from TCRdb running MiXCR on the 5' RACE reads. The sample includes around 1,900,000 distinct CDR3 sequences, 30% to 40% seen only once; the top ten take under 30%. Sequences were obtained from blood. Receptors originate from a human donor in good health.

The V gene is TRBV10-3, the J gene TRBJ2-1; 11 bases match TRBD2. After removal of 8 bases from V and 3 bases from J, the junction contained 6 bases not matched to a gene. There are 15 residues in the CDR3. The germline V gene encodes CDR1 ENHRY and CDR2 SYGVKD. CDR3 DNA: TGTGCCATCGGCTACCTAGCGGGGGGCTACAATGAGCAGTTCTTC. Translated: CAIGYLAGGYNEQFF.

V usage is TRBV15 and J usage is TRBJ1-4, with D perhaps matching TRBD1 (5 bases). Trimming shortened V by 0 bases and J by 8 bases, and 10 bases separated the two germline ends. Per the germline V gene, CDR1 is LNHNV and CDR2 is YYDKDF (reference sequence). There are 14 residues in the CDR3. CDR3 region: CATSRDRGDEKLFF. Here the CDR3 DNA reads TGTGCCACCAGCAGAGATAGGGGTGACGAAAAACTGTTTTTT.

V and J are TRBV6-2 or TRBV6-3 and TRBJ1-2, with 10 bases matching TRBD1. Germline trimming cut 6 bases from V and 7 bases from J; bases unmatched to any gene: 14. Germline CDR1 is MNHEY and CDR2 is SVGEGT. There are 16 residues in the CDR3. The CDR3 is CASSTNRDRGFCGYTF. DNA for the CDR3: TGTGCCAGCAGCACAAACCGGGACAGGGGATTCTGTGGCTACACCTTC.

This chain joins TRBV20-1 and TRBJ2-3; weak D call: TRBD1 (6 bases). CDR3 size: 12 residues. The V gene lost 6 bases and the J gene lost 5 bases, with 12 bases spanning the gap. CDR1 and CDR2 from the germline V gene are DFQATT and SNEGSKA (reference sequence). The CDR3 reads CSAPGAIDTQYF. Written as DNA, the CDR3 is TGCAGTGCGCCAGGGGCAATAGATACGCAGTATTTT.

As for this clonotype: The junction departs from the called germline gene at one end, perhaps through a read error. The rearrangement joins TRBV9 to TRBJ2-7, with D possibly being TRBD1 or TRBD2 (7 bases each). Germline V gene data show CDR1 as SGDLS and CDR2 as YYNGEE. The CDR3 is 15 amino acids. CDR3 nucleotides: TGTGCCGGCAGCGTAAACGACAGGGAGGGTAACGAGCAGTACTTC. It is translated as CAGSVNDREGNEQYF.

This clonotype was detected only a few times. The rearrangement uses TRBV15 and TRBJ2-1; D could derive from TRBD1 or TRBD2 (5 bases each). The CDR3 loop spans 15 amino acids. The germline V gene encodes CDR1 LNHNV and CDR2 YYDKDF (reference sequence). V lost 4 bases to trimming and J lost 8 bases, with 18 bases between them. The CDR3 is CATSNPGALLYEQFF. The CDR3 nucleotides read TGTGCCACCAGCAATCCCGGGGCACTTTTATATGAGCAGTTCTTC.

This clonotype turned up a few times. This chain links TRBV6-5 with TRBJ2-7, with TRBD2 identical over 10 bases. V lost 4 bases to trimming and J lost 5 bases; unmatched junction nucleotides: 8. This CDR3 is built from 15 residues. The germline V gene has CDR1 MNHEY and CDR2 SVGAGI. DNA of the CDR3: TGTGCCAGCAGTTCAGCGGGGGGGCCTATGGACGAGCAGTACTTC. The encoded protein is CASSSAGGPMDEQYF.

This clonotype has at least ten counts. This CDR3 reads CASSGNTGELFF. CDR3 in DNA: TGTGCCAGCAGCGGGAACACCGGGGAGCTGTTTTTT. This chain joins TRBV9 and TRBJ2-2, with unresolved D. This CDR3 is 12 amino acids long. The ends were cut back, 3 bases at V and 1 base at J, with 1 base in the middle. Germline V CDR1 and CDR2: SGDLS, YYNGEE.

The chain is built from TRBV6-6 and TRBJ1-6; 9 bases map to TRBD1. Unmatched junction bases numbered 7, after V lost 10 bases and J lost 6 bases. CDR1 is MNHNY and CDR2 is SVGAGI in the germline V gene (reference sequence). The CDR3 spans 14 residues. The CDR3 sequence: CANSQGAVNSPLHF. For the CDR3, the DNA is TGTGCCAACTCACAGGGGGCTGTTAATTCACCCCTCCACTTT.

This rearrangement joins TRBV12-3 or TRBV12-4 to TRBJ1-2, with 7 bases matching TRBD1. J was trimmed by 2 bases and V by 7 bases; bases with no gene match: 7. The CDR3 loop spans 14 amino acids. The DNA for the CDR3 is TGTGCCAGCACCCGACAGGGTCCCAACTATGGCTACACCTTC. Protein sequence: CASTRQGPNYGYTF.

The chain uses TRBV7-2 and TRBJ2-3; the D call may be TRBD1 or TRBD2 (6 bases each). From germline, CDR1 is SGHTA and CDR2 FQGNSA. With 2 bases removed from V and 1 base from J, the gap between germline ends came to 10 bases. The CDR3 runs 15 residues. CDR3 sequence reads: CASSLMGGRTDTQYF. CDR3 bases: TGTGCCAGCAGCTTAATGGGGGGCCGCACAGATACGCAGTATTTT.

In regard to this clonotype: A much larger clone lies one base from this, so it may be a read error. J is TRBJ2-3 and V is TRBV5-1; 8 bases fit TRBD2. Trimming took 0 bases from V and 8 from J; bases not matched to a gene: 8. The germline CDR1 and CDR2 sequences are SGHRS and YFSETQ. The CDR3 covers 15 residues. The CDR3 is CASSLEGLEGGTQYF. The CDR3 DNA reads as TGCGCCAGCAGCTTGGAGGGACTAGAGGGAGGTACGCAGTATTTT.